These T cell receptor beta chains were read from a single sample in a study of T cell repertoires in ileal Crohn's disease. The method was immunoSEQ multiplex PCR; TCRdb's version includes in-frame clones alone and lacks a portion of them. The table has some 390 clones, nearly 70% seen once. Sequencing used CD8+ T cells sorted from the ileum. The receptors here all came from an adult with Crohn's disease. CDR3s include the opening cysteine and the closing phenylalanine or tryptophan. A D gene is named only where the DNA matches it firmly. Not every row has a clone size; where given, it reads once, few, many or a size class.

TRBV7-9	-	TRBJ2-7	-	CASSLSGYEQYF	TGTGCCAGCAGCTTATCAGGCTACGAGCAGTACTTC
TRBV9	-	TRBJ1-2	-	CASSAHKRSGGYGYTF	TGTGCCAGCAGCGCGCATAAGCGGTCGGGGGGCTATGGCTACACCTTC
TRBV27	once	TRBJ2-3	-	CASSPSTDTQYF	TGTGCCAGCAGCCCAAGCACAGATACGCAGTATTTT
TRBV4-1	once	TRBJ2-3	-	CASSQDLRLQDTDTQYF	TGCGCCAGCAGCCAAGATCTCCGGCTACAGGACACAGATACGCAGTATTTT
TRBV4-2	-	TRBJ2-3	TRBD1	CASSQVQGVRDTQYF	TGTGCCAGCAGCCAAGTTCAGGGGGTTAGAGATACGCAGTATTTT
TRBV7-9	few	TRBJ2-1	-	CASSSSGNEQFF	TGTGCCAGCAGCTCCTCCGGTAATGAGCAGTTCTTC
TRBV27	-	TRBJ1-1	TRBD1	CASRQGKGTEAFF	TGTGCCAGCAGACAGGGGAAGGGAACTGAAGCTTTCTTT
TRBV27	-	TRBJ2-3	-	CASSLRGRFTDTQYF	TGTGCCAGCAGTTTAAGAGGTCGATTCACAGATACGCAGTATTTT
TRBV5-1	-	TRBJ1-2	TRBD1	CASSPGTGNYGYTF	TGCGCCAGCAGCCCAGGGACAGGGAACTATGGCTACACCTTC
TRBV11-2	few	TRBJ1-1	-	CASSGRGEGEGTEAFF	TGTGCCAGCAGCGGCCGCGGTGAGGGGGAGGGCACTGAAGCTTTCTTT
TRBV29-1	-	TRBJ2-7	TRBD2	CSVASGYNYEQYF	TGCAGCGTAGCTAGCGGGTATAACTACGAGCAGTACTTC
TRBV5-6	once	TRBJ2-4	TRBD2	CASSSGGGGPKNIQYF	TGTGCCAGCAGCTCGGGAGGCGGGGGTCCTAAAAACATTCAGTACTTC
TRBV27	few	TRBJ2-7	-	CASSQDSSLFGDEQYF	TGTGCCAGCAGTCAGGACAGCTCCTTGTTTGGCGACGAGCAGTACTTC
TRBV4-1	-	TRBJ2-1	TRBD2	CASSQERTSGGAVF	TGCGCCAGCAGCCAAGAAAGGACTAGCGGGGGGGCGGTCTTC
TRBV27	-	TRBJ1-1	-	CASSKPGGTEAFF	TGTGCCAGCAGCAAACCCGGGGGGACTGAAGCTTTCTTT
TRBV27	-	TRBJ1-5	-	CASSVKFGENQPQHF	TGTGCCAGCAGCGTCAAGTTCGGAGAGAATCAGCCCCAGCATTTT
TRBV27	-	TRBJ1-3	-	CASSLRGNSGNTIYF	TGTGCCAGCAGCCTCAGGGGAAACTCCGGAAACACCATATATTTT
TRBV5-1	-	TRBJ2-1	-	CASSLGLGGNEQFF	TGCGCCAGCAGCTTAGGCCTGGGGGGCAATGAGCAGTTCTTC
TRBV27	large	TRBJ2-7	TRBD1	CASGTGHYEQYF	TGTGCCAGCGGGACAGGCCACTACGAGCAGTACTTC
TRBV27	-	TRBJ1-3	-	CASSPLTTGGNTIYF	TGTGCCAGCAGCCCCCTGACGACAGGCGGAAACACCATATATTTT
TRBV15	-	TRBJ2-4	TRBD1	CATSRDPWTGSNAKNIQYF	TGTGCCACCAGCAGAGATCCTTGGACAGGGTCAAATGCCAAAAACATTCAGTACTTC
TRBV10-3	once	TRBJ2-1	TRBD2	CAIRRDYYNEQFF	TGTGCCATCCGCCGGGACTACTACAATGAGCAGTTCTTC
TRBV6-6	-	TRBJ1-3	-	CASSPVFAGNTIYF	TGTGCCAGCAGCCCTGTTTTTGCTGGAAACACCATATATTTT
TRBV27	few	TRBJ1-6	-	CASSPVREGSPLHF	TGTGCCAGCAGCCCAGTGAGGGAGGGATCACCCCTCCACTTT
TRBV7-9	-	TRBJ1-1	-	CASSLDGGGLNTEAFF	TGTGCCAGCAGCTTAGATGGAGGCGGACTGAACACTGAAGCTTTCTTT
TRBV7-8	-	TRBJ2-2	TRBD1	CASSHQGAGELFF	TGTGCCAGCAGCCATCAGGGGGCCGGGGAGCTGTTTTTT
TRBV28	-	TRBJ1-4	TRBD1	CASSLTGVREKLFF	TGTGCCAGCAGCCTAACAGGGGTGAGGGAAAAACTGTTTTTT
TRBV7-9	few	TRBJ2-5	TRBD1	CASSSSTGGETQYF	TGTGCCAGCAGCTCCTCAACAGGGGGGGAGACCCAGTACTTC
TRBV11-2	-	TRBJ1-1	-	CASSVNTEAFF	TGTGCCAGCAGCGTAAACACTGAAGCTTTCTTT
TRBV6-5	few	TRBJ1-2	-	CASRSRGSIDYGYTF	TGTGCCAGCAGATCCAGAGGCTCAATTGACTATGGCTACACCTTC
TRBV19	-	TRBJ2-1	TRBD2	CASSIDPSRLAGGINEQFF	TGTGCCAGTAGTATAGATCCCTCTCGACTAGCGGGGGGGATCAATGAGCAGTTCTTC
TRBV5-6	few	TRBJ1-1	-	CASGGMNTEAFF	TGTGCCAGCGGAGGGATGAACACTGAAGCTTTCTTT
TRBV7-8	-	TRBJ1-2	TRBD1	CASSASPGTGSNGYTF	TGTGCCAGCAGCGCCTCCCCCGGGACAGGGTCGAATGGCTACACCTTC
TRBV5-1	few	TRBJ1-2	-	CASSLVENSHYGYTF	TGCGCCAGCAGCTTAGTTGAGAATTCTCACTATGGCTACACCTTC
TRBV7-9	-	TRBJ2-7	TRBD1	CASSWGQGRTYEQYF	TGTGCCAGCAGCTGGGGACAGGGGAGAACCTACGAGCAGTACTTC
TRBV29-1	-	TRBJ2-3	TRBD2	CSVRGEGDTQYF	TGCAGCGTCCGGGGGGAAGGGGATACGCAGTATTTT
TRBV4-1	-	TRBJ2-5	TRBD2	CASSHPGLAHETQYF	TGCGCCAGCAGCCACCCGGGACTAGCCCACGAGACCCAGTACTTC
TRBV27	-	TRBJ1-2	-	CASSRRGINYGYTF	TGTGCCAGCAGTCGTAGGGGAATTAACTATGGCTACACCTTC
TRBV28	-	TRBJ1-5	-	CASMRQSSNQPQHF	TGTGCCAGCATGCGACAGAGTAGCAATCAGCCCCAGCATTTT
TRBV4-1	-	TRBJ1-6	-	CASSRSLGPTNSPLHF	TGCGCCAGCAGTCGGTCCCTGGGGCCGACTAATTCACCCCTCCACTTT
TRBV2	-	TRBJ2-2	TRBD1	CASSSGQLSPGELFF	TGTGCCAGCAGTTCGGGACAGTTGTCCCCCGGGGAGCTGTTTTTT
TRBV12-5	-	TRBJ2-7	TRBD1	CASGQTTAGTGKYEQYF	TGTGCTAGTGGACAAACTACTGCCGGGACAGGGAAGTACGAGCAGTACTTC
TRBV19	few	TRBJ1-1	-	CASKEANLWNTEAFF	TGTGCCAGTAAGGAGGCGAACTTATGGAACACTGAAGCTTTCTTT
TRBV5-1	few	TRBJ1-1	-	CASFLGPRGVGRNTEAFF	TGCGCCAGCTTTTTGGGGCCAAGGGGCGTTGGGCGGAACACTGAAGCTTTCTTT